This TCR beta chain came from a study of cytotoxic CD8 clonotypes in ibrutinib-treated CLL. Background on the study: Samples yielded averages of some 250,000 productive templates and about 89,000 productive rearrangements.

Study-wide results and limits: Having risen at ibrutinib response, clonality had fallen back toward baseline by progression.

About this clone: What it binds is not known.

Using immunoSEQ multiplex PCR, the repertoire was profiled, and TCRdb retains in-frame clones only, with some absent. The sample holds 65,000 to 95,000 clones, more than 70% seen once. The sample in question was PBMCs, obtained before ibrutinib treatment. This sequence was found in a human donor with chronic lymphocytic leukemia.

CDR3 region: CASSRTGTSNGETQYF. The CDR3, as DNA: TGTGCCAGCAGCCGTACCGGGACTAGCAATGGCGAGACCCAGTACTTC. The chain carries TRBV7-2 and TRBJ2-5; 9 bases are a match to TRBD2. V lost 5 bases and J lost 5; bases outside the gene matches: 12. The CDR3 is made up of 16 amino acids. CDR1 is SGHTA, CDR2 FQGNSA, per germline. Full variable domain (rest looked up from reference TRBV7-2 and TRBJ2-5): GAGVSQSPSNKVTEKGKDVELRCDPISGHTALYWYRQSLGQGLEFLIYFQGNSAPDKSGLPSDRFSAERTGGSVSTLTIQRTQQEDSAVYLCASSRTGTSNGETQYFGPGTRLLVL.